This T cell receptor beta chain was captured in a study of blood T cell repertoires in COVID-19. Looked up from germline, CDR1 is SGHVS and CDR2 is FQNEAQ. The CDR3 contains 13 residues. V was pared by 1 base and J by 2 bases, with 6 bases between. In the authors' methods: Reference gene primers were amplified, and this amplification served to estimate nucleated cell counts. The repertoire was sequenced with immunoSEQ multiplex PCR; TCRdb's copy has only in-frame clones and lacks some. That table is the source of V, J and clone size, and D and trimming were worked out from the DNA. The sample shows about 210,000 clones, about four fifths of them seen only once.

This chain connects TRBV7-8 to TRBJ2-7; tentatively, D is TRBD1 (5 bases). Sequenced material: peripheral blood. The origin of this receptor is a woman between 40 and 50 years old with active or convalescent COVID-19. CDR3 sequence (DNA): TGTGCCAGCAGCTTAGGGGGCACCTACGAGCAGTACTTC. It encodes CASSLGGTYEQYF.